This is a list of T cell receptor beta chains from one sample in a study of blood T cell repertoires in COVID-19. TCRdb keeps only in-frame clones here, not all; method: immunoSEQ multiplex PCR. The data show tens of thousands of clones, roughly four fifths seen once. The sample comprised peripheral blood. All receptors come from an elderly man with acute or convalescent COVID-19. Each CDR3 is given with its conserved first and last residue. D genes are given only for firm matches. The size field is filled for only some rows; it gives once, few, many or a size class.

d_gene,abundance,j_gene,v_gene,CDR3nt,CDR3aa
TRBD1,NA,TRBJ1-1,TRBV19,TGTGCCAGTAGTACGGACAGGAAGATGGGCACTGAAGCTTTCTTT,CASSTDRKMGTEAFF
NA,NA,TRBJ1-1,TRBV4-2,TGTGCCAGCAGCCAAGTAGTTCGGGACACCGTCATTTCTGCTTTCTTT,CASSQVVRDTVISAFF
TRBD1,NA,TRBJ2-6,TRBV5-4,TGTGCCAGCAGCTTGGGCGGGACAGGGGGAGCTGGGGCCAACGTCCTGACTTTC,CASSLGGTGGAGANVLTF
TRBD1,NA,TRBJ1-2,TRBV19,TGTGCCAGTAGTATCCGCCTGGGACAGGGTAAAGACTACACCTTC,CASSIRLGQGKDYTF
TRBD1,NA,TRBJ2-5,TRBV7-2,TGTGCCAGCAGCCCTGACAGGGGGCGGGTGGAAGAGACCCAGTACTTC,CASSPDRGRVEETQYF
TRBD2,NA,TRBJ2-2,TRBV6-2/TRBV6-3,TGTGCCAGCAGTTATTGGCTAGCGGGGAACTTCCGCACCGGGGAGCTGTTTTTT,CASSYWLAGNFRTGELFF
TRBD1,few,TRBJ2-2,TRBV6-5,TGTGCCAGCAGAAACAACAGGGGGCACGGGGAGCTGTTTTTT,CASRNNRGHGELFF
TRBD1,NA,TRBJ1-1,TRBV7-9,TGTGCCAGCAGCTCGCGGACAGGGGTGTTTGAAGCTTTCTTT,CASSSRTGVFEAFF
NA,few,TRBJ1-3,TRBV30,TGTGCCTGGAGGGGGCTCGGAAACACCATATATTTT,CAWRGLGNTIYF
NA,few,TRBJ1-4,TRBV4-2,TGTGCCAGCAGCCAAGGGGGAGCAACTAATGAAAAACTGTTTTTT,CASSQGGATNEKLFF
NA,NA,TRBJ2-2,TRBV4-3,TGCGCCAGCAGCCAAGAACATACGCTTATTCGTACAGGGGAGGCGAACACCGGGGAGCTGTTTTTT,CASSQEHTLIRTGEANTGELFF
NA,NA,TRBJ2-7,TRBV15,TGTGCCACCAGCAGAGATAAGACAGAGATTTCCTACGAGCAGTACTTC,CATSRDKTEISYEQYF
NA,NA,TRBJ1-6,TRBV3-1/TRBV3-2,TGTGCCAGCAGCCTACAGGGAGGGAATTCACCCCTCCACTTT,CASSLQGGNSPLHF
NA,NA,TRBJ1-2,TRBV28,TGTGCCAGCAGTCCATTAGCAGGGAACTATGGCTACACCTTC,CASSPLAGNYGYTF
NA,few,TRBJ1-6,TRBV7-2,TGTGCCAGCAGCTTAATCAAAGGGGGGGCACCCCTCCACTTT,CASSLIKGGAPLHF
NA,NA,TRBJ2-5,TRBV5-1,TGCGCCTCATCGGCAGGGGCCGGCGAGACCCAGTACTTC,CASSAGAGETQYF
NA,NA,TRBJ1-6,TRBV19,TGTGCCAGTAGTAAGAACAGGAATACGAATTCACCCCTCCACTTT,CASSKNRNTNSPLHF
NA,NA,TRBJ1-5,TRBV5-1,TGCGCCAGCAGGCGGGAGGCCAATCAGCCCCAGCATTTT,CASRREANQPQHF
TRBD1,NA,TRBJ2-7,TRBV15,TGTGCCACCAGCAGAGCTTCGGGACAGGGAGACGAGCAGTACTTC,CATSRASGQGDEQYF
NA,NA,TRBJ1-3,TRBV6-6,TGTGCCAGCAGACAGGGACGGACCAACTCTGGAAACACCATATATTTT,CASRQGRTNSGNTIYF
NA,NA,TRBJ1-4,TRBV9,TGTGCCAGCAGCGTAGCGGGGTTTGGAGAAAAACTGTTTTTT,CASSVAGFGEKLFF
NA,NA,TRBJ2-5,TRBV29-1,TGCAGCGTTGACGCGGCGGGGACTGGGAAGACCCAGTACTTC,CSVDAAGTGKTQYF
NA,NA,TRBJ1-4,TRBV24-1,TGTGCCACCAGTGATTCAGGCCTCAATGAAAAACTGTTTTTT,CATSDSGLNEKLFF
NA,NA,TRBJ1-5,TRBV15,TGTGCCACCAGCAGAGGATGGGGCAGCCCGGACCCCCAGCATTTT,CATSRGWGSPDPQHF
TRBD1,NA,TRBJ1-2,TRBV10-1,TGCGCCAGCACTAGGGGACAGGCGAACTATGGCTACACCTTC,CASTRGQANYGYTF
TRBD2,few,TRBJ2-2,TRBV24-1,TGTGCCACCAGTGACCCTGGGACTAGGACCGGGGAGCTGTTTTTT,CATSDPGTRTGELFF
NA,NA,TRBJ1-4,TRBV19,TGTGCCAGTAGTATCACTGGAGACGCTGAAAAACTGTTTTTT,CASSITGDAEKLFF
TRBD1,NA,TRBJ1-5,TRBV7-8,TGTGCCAGCAGCTCCGGGACAGGGGGGGGCAATCAGCCCCAGCATTTT,CASSSGTGGGNQPQHF
NA,NA,TRBJ1-6,TRBV7-2,TGTGCCAGCAGCTTTGGGGGCGGGTATAATTCACCCCTCCACTTT,CASSFGGGYNSPLHF
NA,NA,TRBJ1-1,TRBV9,TGTGCCAGCAGTCCCGACATCACGGCGAACACTGAAGCTTTCTTT,CASSPDITANTEAFF
TRBD1,NA,TRBJ2-4,TRBV27,TGTGCCAGCAGACGCACGGGACAGAACATTCAGTACTTC,CASRRTGQNIQYF
TRBD1,once,TRBJ1-3,TRBV3-1/TRBV3-2,TGTGCCAGCAGCCGGGACAGGGCTGGAAACACCATATATTTT,CASSRDRAGNTIYF
NA,NA,TRBJ1-1,TRBV3-1/TRBV3-2,TGTGCCAGCAGCCAAGATCTGTTCAGGGAAGCTTTCTTT,CASSQDLFREAFF
NA,NA,TRBJ2-3,TRBV7-8,TGTGCCAGCAGCTTAGACTTACCGGGTAGCACAGATACGCAGTATTTT,CASSLDLPGSTDTQYF
TRBD1,few,TRBJ1-3,TRBV7-2,TGTGCCAGCAGCCTAGGTGGACAGGGAAGGGGAAACACCATATATTTT,CASSLGGQGRGNTIYF
NA,few,TRBJ1-3,TRBV11-2,TGTGCCAGCAGTTCCCAGGGGGGAAACACCATATATTTT,CASSSQGGNTIYF
TRBD2,NA,TRBJ2-1,TRBV6-5,TGTGCCAGCAGGGTGACTAGCAATCTCGAGCAGTTCTTC,CASRVTSNLEQFF
NA,few,TRBJ2-7,TRBV19,TGTGCCAGTAGGGGTGTGACACACGAGCAGTACTTC,CASRGVTHEQYF
TRBD1,NA,TRBJ1-1,TRBV6-5,TGTGCCACAGGGGGCCGGACGAACACTGAAGCTTTCTTT,CATGGRTNTEAFF
TRBD1,NA,TRBJ1-1,TRBV7-8,TGTGCCAGCAGGGGACCGGGACAGGGGGCCGGCACTGAAGCTTTCTTT,CASRGPGQGAGTEAFF
NA,NA,TRBJ1-1,TRBV5-6,TGTGCCAGCAGCTTCAGGGATGGGAACACTGAAGCTTTCTTT,CASSFRDGNTEAFF
TRBD2,NA,TRBJ2-3,TRBV19,TGTGCCAGTAGGAGGACTAGCGAGGCAGATACGCAGTATTTT,CASRRTSEADTQYF
NA,NA,TRBJ2-7,TRBV19,TGTGCCAGTAGTACCGCAACCGGGAGAAAGAACTACGAGCAGTACTTC,CASSTATGRKNYEQYF
TRBD1,NA,TRBJ1-4,TRBV7-9,TGTGCCAGCAGCTTAGGGACAGGGTATAATGAAAAACTGTTTTTT,CASSLGTGYNEKLFF
NA,NA,TRBJ2-2,TRBV6-2/TRBV6-3,TGTGCCAGCAGTTCTTTGACAGGGAGGACCACCGGGGAGCTGTTTTTT,CASSSLTGRTTGELFF
NA,NA,TRBJ2-7,TRBV27,TGTGCCAGCTCCTCCTGGGAGGGGGGCGGGGAGCAGTACTTC,CASSSWEGGGEQYF
NA,NA,TRBJ2-5,TRBV28,TGTGCCAGCAGGGTCCCTGCGACACCACCTGGGACCCAGTACTTC,CASRVPATPPGTQYF
TRBD2,few,TRBJ2-3,TRBV5-1,TGCGCCAGCAGACTAGCGGGAGCAGATACGCAGTATTTT,CASRLAGADTQYF
TRBD1,NA,TRBJ1-5,TRBV19,TGTGCCAGTAGTCAGGGACAGTTCAATCAGCCCCAGCATTTT,CASSQGQFNQPQHF
NA,NA,TRBJ2-6,TRBV6-2/TRBV6-3,TGTGCCAGCAGTTACTCGAGGGTCTATTCTGGGGCCAACGTCCTGACTTTC,CASSYSRVYSGANVLTF
TRBD1,NA,TRBJ1-2,TRBV28,TGTGCCAGCAGTTTAGGGACAGATACCCTCAACACCTTC,CASSLGTDTLNTF
TRBD1,NA,TRBJ2-7,TRBV28,TGTGCCAGCAGTTTAGGACAGGGCAGCTACGAGCAGTACTTC,CASSLGQGSYEQYF
NA,NA,TRBJ1-2,TRBV28,TGTGCCAGCAGAATCCCAGGGGCGCGAGGCTACACCTTC,CASRIPGARGYTF
TRBD1,NA,TRBJ1-6,TRBV12-5,TGTGCTAGTGGCCCGACAGGGGGCGATTCACCCCTCCACTTT,CASGPTGGDSPLHF
NA,few,TRBJ1-5,TRBV7-9,TGTGCCAGCAGTCCCGTGCAGGGGCACGGGTCAGATCAGCCCCAGCATTTT,CASSPVQGHGSDQPQHF
NA,NA,TRBJ1-6,TRBV3-1/TRBV3-2,TGTGCCAGCAGCCAACCAAAAGGAGATAATTCACCCCTCCACTTT,CASSQPKGDNSPLHF
TRBD1,NA,TRBJ1-1,TRBV5-6,TGTGCCAGCAGCTTCGACAGGACAGGGGAATTGGCGTACACTGAAGCTTTCTTT,CASSFDRTGELAYTEAFF